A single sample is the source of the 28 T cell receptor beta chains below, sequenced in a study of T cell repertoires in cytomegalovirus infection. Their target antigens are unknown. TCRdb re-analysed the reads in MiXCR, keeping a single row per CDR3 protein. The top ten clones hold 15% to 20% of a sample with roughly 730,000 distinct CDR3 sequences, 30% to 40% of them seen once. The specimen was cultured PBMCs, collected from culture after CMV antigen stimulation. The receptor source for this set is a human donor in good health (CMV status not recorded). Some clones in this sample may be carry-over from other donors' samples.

The CDR3 sequence is CASSFDGKTQYF. The CDR3 nucleotides are TGTGCCAGCAGCTTCGACGGCAAGACCCAGTACTTC. The J gene is TRBJ2-5, the V gene TRBV7-2; D gene unclear. This CDR3 is 12 amino acids long. The germline V gene encodes CDR1 SGHTA and CDR2 FQGNSA. The germline V and J ends were trimmed by 3 bases and 6 bases, with 8 bases remaining between them. The whole variable domain, filled in from reference TRBV7-2 and TRBJ2-5, reads GAGVSQSPSNKVTEKGKDVELRCDPISGHTALYWYRQSLGQGLEFLIYFQGNSAPDKSGLPSDRFSAERTGGSVSTLTIQRTQQEDSAVYLCASSFDGKTQYFGPGTRLLVL.

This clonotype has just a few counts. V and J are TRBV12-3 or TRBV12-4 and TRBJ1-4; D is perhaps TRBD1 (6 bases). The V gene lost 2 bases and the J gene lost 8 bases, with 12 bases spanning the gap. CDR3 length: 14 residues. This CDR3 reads CASSLRGAGEKLFF. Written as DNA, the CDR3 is TGTGCCAGCAGTTTACGGGGGGCGGGCGAAAAACTGTTTTTT.

CDR3 DNA: TGTGCCAGTAATCCCCCGGGACAGATTTACGAGCAGTACTTC. It codes for CASNPPGQIYEQYF. The gene calls are TRBV19 and TRBJ2-7; 7 bases align to TRBD1. Looked up from germline, CDR1 is LNHDA and CDR2 is SQIVND (reference sequence). Unmatched junction bases numbered 10, after V lost 7 bases and J lost 4 bases. CDR3 size: 14 residues.

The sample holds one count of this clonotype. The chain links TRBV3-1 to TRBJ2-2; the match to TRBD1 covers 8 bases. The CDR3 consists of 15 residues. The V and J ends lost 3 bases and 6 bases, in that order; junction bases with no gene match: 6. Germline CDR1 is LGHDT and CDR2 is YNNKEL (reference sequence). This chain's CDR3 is CASSHAGGEAGELFF. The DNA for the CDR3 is TGTGCCAGCAGCCATGCAGGGGGCGAAGCCGGGGAGCTGTTTTTT.

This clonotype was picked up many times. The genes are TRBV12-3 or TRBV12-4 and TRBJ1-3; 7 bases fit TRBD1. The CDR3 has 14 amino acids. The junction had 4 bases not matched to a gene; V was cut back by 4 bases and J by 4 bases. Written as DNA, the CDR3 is TGTGCCAGCAGTTGGGGGACAGCGGGAAACACCATATATTTT. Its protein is CASSWGTAGNTIYF.

The CDR3 is CASKEAVNTEAFF. The CDR3 DNA follows: TGTGCCAGTAAGGAGGCAGTGAACACTGAAGCTTTCTTT. The V gene is TRBV19, the J gene TRBJ1-1; no clear D. CDR1 and CDR2 (germline): LNHDA, SQIVND (reference sequence). Trimming stripped 7 bases from V and 0 bases from J, with 9 bases between. This CDR3 comprises 13 residues.

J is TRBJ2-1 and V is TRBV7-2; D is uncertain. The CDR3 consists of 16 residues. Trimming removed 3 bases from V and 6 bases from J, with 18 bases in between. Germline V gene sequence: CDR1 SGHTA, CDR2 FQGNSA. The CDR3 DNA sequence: TGTGCCAGCAGCTTCTCACCCTCCAGTACACGCAATGAGCAGTTCTTC. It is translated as CASSFSPSSTRNEQFF. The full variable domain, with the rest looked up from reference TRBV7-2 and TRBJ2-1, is GAGVSQSPSNKVTEKGKDVELRCDPISGHTALYWYRQSLGQGLEFLIYFQGNSAPDKSGLPSDRFSAERTGGSVSTLTIQRTQQEDSAVYLCASSFSPSSTRNEQFFGPGTRLTVL.

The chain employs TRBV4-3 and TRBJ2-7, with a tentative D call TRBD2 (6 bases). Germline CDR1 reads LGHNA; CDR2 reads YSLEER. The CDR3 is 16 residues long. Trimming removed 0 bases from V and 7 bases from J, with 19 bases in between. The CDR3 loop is CASSQDPGLQSGEQYF. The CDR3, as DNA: TGCGCCAGCAGCCAAGATCCGGGACTCCAGTCTGGAGAGCAGTACTTC.

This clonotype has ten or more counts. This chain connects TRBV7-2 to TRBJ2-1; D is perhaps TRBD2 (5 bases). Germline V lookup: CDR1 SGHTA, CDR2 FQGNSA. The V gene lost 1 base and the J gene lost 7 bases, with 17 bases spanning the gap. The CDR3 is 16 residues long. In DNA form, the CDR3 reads TGTGCCAGCAGCTTAGTAGCGCTGTCATCGTCAAATGAGCAGTTCTTC. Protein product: CASSLVALSSSNEQFF.

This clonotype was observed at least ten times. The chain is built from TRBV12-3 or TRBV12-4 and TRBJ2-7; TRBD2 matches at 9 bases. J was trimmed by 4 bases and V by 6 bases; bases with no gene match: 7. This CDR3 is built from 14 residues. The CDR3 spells CASRRAGGSYEQYF. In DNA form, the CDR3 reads TGTGCCAGCAGAAGAGCGGGAGGCTCTTACGAGCAGTACTTC.

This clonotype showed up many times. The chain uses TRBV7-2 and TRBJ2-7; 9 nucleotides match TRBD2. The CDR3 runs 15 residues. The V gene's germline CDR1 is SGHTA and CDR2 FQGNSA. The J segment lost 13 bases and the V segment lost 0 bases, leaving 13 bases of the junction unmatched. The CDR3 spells CASSLARGRLAELYF. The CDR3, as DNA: TGTGCCAGCAGCTTAGCCCGCGGGAGACTAGCGGAGCTTTACTTC.

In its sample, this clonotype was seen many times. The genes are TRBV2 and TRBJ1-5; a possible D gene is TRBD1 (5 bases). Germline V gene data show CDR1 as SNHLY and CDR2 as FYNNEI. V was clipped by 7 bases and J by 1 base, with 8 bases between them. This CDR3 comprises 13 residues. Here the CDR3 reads CASTGTSNQPQHF. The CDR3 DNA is TGTGCCAGCACAGGGACGAGCAATCAGCCCCAGCATTTT.

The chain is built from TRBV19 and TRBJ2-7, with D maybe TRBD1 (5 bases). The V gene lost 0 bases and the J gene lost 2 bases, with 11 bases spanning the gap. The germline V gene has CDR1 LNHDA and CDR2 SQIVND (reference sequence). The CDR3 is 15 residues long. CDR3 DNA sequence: TGTGCCAGTAGTATAGATGACAGTAGAACCTACGAGCAGTACTTC. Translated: CASSIDDSRTYEQYF.

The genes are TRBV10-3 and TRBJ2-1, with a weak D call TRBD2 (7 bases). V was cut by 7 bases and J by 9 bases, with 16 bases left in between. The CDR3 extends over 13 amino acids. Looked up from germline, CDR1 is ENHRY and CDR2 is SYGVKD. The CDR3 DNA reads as TGTGCCATCACGGGCGGGGGCCAAGGTGAGCAGTTCTTC. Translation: CAITGGGQGEQFF.

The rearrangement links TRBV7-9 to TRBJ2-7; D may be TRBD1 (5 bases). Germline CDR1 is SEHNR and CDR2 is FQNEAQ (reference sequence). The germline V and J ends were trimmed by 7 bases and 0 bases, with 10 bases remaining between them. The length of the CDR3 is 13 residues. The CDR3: CASTGALSYEQYF. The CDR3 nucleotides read TGTGCCAGCACTGGGGCCCTCTCCTACGAGCAGTACTTC.

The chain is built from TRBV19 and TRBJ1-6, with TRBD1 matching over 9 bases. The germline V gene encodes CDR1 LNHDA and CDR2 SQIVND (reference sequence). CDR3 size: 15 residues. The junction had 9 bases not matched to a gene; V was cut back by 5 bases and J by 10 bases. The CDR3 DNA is TGTGCCAGTAGTCCAACGGACAGGGGACAATCACCCCTCCACTTT. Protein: CASSPTDRGQSPLHF. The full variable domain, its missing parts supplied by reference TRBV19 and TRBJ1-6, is DGGITQSPKYLFRKEGQNVTLSCEQNLNHDAMYWYRQDPGQGLRLIYYSQIVNDFQKGDIAEGYSVSREKKESFPLTVTSAQKNPTAFYLCASSPTDRGQSPLHFGNGTRLTVT.

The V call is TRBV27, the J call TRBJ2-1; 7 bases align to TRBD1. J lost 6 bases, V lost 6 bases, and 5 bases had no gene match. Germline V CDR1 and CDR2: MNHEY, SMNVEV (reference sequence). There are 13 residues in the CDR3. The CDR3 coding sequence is TGTGCCAGCAGACCTACAGGGGCCAATGAGCAGTTCTTC. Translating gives CASRPTGANEQFF.

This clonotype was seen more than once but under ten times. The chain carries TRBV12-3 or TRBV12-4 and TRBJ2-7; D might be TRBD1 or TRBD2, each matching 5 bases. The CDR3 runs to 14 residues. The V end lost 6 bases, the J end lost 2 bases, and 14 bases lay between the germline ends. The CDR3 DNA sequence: TGTGCCAGCAGGGTTCGGGACGGACCCTACGAGCAGTACTTC. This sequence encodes CASRVRDGPYEQYF.

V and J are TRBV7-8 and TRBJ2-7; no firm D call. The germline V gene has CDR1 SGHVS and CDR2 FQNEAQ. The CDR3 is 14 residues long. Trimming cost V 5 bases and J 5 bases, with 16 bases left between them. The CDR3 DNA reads TGTGCCAGCAGCCCCCGAGATCAAGCCGACGAGCAGTACTTC. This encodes CASSPRDQADEQYF.

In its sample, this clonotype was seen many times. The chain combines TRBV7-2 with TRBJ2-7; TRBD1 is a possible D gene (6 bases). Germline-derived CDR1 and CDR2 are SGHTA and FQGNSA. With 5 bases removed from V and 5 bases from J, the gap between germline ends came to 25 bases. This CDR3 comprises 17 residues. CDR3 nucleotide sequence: TGTGCCAGCAGCCCACAACCTGACAGGTCCCCCCTCCACGAGCAGTACTTC. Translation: CASSPQPDRSPLHEQYF.

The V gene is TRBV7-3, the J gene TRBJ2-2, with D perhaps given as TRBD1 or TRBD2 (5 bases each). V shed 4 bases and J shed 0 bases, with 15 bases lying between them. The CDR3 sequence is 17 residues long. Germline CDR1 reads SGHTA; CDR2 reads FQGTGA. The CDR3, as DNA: TGTGCCAGCAGCTCGCCCACCTCGGGACCGAACACCGGGGAGCTGTTTTTT. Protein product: CASSSPTSGPNTGELFF. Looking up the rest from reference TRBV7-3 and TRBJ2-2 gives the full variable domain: GAGVSQTPSNKVTEKGKYVELRCDPISGHTALYWYRQSLGQGPEFLIYFQGTGAADDSGLPNDRFFAVRPEGSVSTLKIQRTERGDSAVYLCASSSPTSGPNTGELFFGEGSRLTVL.

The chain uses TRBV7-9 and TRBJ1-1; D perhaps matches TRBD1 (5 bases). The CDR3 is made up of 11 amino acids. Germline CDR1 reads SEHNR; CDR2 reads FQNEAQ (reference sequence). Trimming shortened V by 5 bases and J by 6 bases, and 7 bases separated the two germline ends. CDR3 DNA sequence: TGTGCCAGCAGCCCAGGGTCTGAAGCTTTCTTT. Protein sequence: CASSPGSEAFF.

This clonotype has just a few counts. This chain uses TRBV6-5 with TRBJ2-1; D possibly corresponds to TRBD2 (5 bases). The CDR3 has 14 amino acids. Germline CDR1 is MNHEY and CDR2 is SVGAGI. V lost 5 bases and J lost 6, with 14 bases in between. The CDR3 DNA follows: TGTGCCAGCAGTAACGGACTCAAACCCAATGAGCAGTTCTTC. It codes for CASSNGLKPNEQFF.

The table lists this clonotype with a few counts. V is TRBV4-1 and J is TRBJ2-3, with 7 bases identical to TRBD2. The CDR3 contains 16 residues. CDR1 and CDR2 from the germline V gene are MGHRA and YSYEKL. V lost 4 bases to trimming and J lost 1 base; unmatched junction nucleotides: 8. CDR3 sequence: CASSLQTSWGTDTQYF. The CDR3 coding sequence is TGCGCCAGCAGCCTTCAGACTAGCTGGGGCACAGATACGCAGTATTTT.

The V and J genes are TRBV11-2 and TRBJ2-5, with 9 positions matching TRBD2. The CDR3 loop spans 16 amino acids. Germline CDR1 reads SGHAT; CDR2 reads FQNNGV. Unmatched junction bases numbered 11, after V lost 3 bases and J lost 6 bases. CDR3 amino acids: CASSFASGTWSKTQYF. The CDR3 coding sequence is TGTGCCAGCAGCTTTGCTAGCGGGACTTGGTCGAAGACCCAGTACTTC. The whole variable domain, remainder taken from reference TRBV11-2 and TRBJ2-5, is EAGVAQSPRYKIIEKRQSVAFWCNPISGHATLYWYQQILGQGPKLLIQFQNNGVVDDSQLPKDRFSAERLKGVDSTLKIQPAKLEDSAVYLCASSFASGTWSKTQYFGPGTRLLVL.

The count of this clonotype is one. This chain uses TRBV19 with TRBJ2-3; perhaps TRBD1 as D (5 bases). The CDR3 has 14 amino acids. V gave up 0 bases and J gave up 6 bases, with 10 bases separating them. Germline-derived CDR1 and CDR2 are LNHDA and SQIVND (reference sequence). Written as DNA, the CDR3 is TGTGCCAGTAGTATAGACCAGGGAAGGGATACGCAGTATTTT. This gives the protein CASSIDQGRDTQYF.

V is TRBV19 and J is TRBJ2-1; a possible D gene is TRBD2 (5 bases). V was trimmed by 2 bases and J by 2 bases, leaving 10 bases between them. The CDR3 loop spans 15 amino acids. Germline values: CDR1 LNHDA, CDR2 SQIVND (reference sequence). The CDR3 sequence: CASSIQSGTYNEQFF. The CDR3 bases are TGTGCCAGTAGTATACAGTCCGGGACCTACAATGAGCAGTTCTTC. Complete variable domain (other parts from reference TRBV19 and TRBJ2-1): DGGITQSPKYLFRKEGQNVTLSCEQNLNHDAMYWYRQDPGQGLRLIYYSQIVNDFQKGDIAEGYSVSREKKESFPLTVTSAQKNPTAFYLCASSIQSGTYNEQFFGPGTRLTVL.

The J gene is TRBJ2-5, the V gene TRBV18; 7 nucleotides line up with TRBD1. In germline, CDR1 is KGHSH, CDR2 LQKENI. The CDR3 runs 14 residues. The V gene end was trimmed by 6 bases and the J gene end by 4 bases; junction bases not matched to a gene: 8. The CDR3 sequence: CASSPDRVGETQYF. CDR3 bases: TGTGCCAGCTCGCCCGACAGGGTAGGAGAGACCCAGTACTTC.